This T cell receptor (beta chain) was captured in a study of glioma-infiltrating T cells. TCR alpha and beta CDR3 regions were amplified from RNA using iRepertoire nested multiplex PCR. Input was about 95-400 ng of tissue mRNA or PBMC total RNA. TCRdb independently ran MiXCR on the multiplex PCR reads; one entry per CDR3 protein. This repertoire shows around 120,000 distinct CDR3 sequences, 24% found once; its top ten account for roughly 29%. Germline assignment: CDR1 SGHTA and CDR2 FQGNSA. The CDR3 sequence is 17 residues long. The V and J ends lost 5 bases and 2 bases respectively, with 19 bases between them. Study-level results: Above-expected tissue-blood divergence occurred in all gliomas, most in low-grade ones. CDR3 overlap between tissue and blood was very small.

The sample holds many counts of this clonotype. Its antigen remains unknown. The sequenced sample was glioma tissue, nonneoplastic brain tissue, or PBMCs (not recorded which). The TCR sequence derives from a human donor with low-grade glioma or glioblastoma, undergoing nonglioma brain surgery, or in good health (not recorded which). This chain joins TRBV7-2 and TRBJ1-5; a possible D gene is TRBD1 (5 bases). CDR3 bases: TGTGCCAGCAGCCAAGGAAGGGGTTTTGGAGGCAATCAGCCCCAGCATTTT. It translates to CASSQGRGFGGNQPQHF.